This TCR beta chain was recovered during a study of T cell repertoires in cytomegalovirus infection. The wider study: Public signatures in TCR beta pointed to CMV infection and matching HLA type.

This clonotype has at least ten counts. Its target is not known. TCRdb fed the reads into MiXCR, producing one record per CDR3 protein. Of fewer than 250,000 distinct CDR3 sequences listed, 22% are singletons. Findings and caveats of the study: Clonotype analysis showed dominance of the ex vivo response by HLA-C-restricted CMV-specific TCR beta clonotypes. Identification of carriers of CMV plus the relevant HLA was performed using cumulative public TCR beta family frequency.

The V end lost 8 bases, the J end lost 6 bases, and 16 bases lay between the germline ends. Per germline, CDR1 SGHTA and CDR2 FQGNSA. The CDR3 totals 14 residues. What was sequenced was CD8+ T cells from PBMCs. The chain couples TRBV7-2 to TRBJ2-2, with a possible D match to TRBD2 (5 bases). The sequence was collected from a human donor in good health (CMV status not recorded). Some clones in this sample may be carry-over from other donors' samples. The CDR3 nucleotides are TGTGCCAGCCGCCCAGTCGACGGGGCCGGGGAGCTGTTTTTT. Protein product: CASRPVDGAGELFF. The whole variable domain, filled in from reference TRBV7-2 and TRBJ2-2, reads GAGVSQSPSNKVTEKGKDVELRCDPISGHTALYWYRQSLGQGLEFLIYFQGNSAPDKSGLPSDRFSAERTGGSVSTLTIQRTQQEDSAVYLCASRPVDGAGELFFGEGSRLTVL.